This T cell receptor beta chain comes out of a study of cytomegalovirus exposure and HLA in healthy donors. Study-level results: Within the roughly 120 validation repertoires, first-cohort TCR clusters tended to co-occur, according to a later analysis. While the bulk of TCR sequences proved rare, some public TCRs turned up in many donors.

The donors were part of the validation cohort, which consisted of about 130 subjects and was separate from the first cohort of 600 to 850 subjects. This clone has only one observation. Antigen unknown. Clones were sequenced by immunoSEQ multiplex PCR, and TCRdb holds only the in-frame ones, with some missing. The sample records about 76,000 clones, around 94% being singletons. CDR1 and CDR2 (germline): SGDLS, YYNGEE. The ends lost 0 bases at V and 10 bases at J; junction bases unmatched: 4. The CDR3 loop spans 15 amino acids. The chain combines TRBV9 with TRBJ1-6, with 10 positions matching TRBD1. The origin of this receptor is a woman aged 18-35 years in good health and CMV-seronegative. Sequencing was performed on PBMCs. The CDR3 reads CASSVAWTGGSPLHF. The DNA of the CDR3 is TGTGCCAGCAGCGTAGCTTGGACAGGGGGGTCACCCCTCCACTTT.